These 25 T cell receptor beta chains were all obtained from the same sample, sequenced in a study of low-dose radiotherapy and immunotherapy resistance in tumors. The sample's time point: before trial treatment. Priming of first-strand cDNA relied on TRAV- and TRBV-specific primers (covering alpha and beta chains). A roughly 19-cycle PCR with a constant-region primer and V-primer adapter amplified TCRs. TCRdb re-called the reads with MiXCR, one entry per CDR3 protein. Counted here are 70,000 to 95,000 distinct CDR3 sequences, 15% to 20% occurring once; the ten biggest clones make up 2.8%. The sequencing here drew on PBMCs, taken before treatment. The receptors here all came from a male donor with prostate cancer.

This clonotype was seen ten or more times. The rearrangement joins TRBV6-5 to TRBJ2-7; a weak D match, TRBD1 (5 bases). This CDR3 region has 14 residues. Germline-derived CDR1 and CDR2 are MNHEY and SVGAGI. V lost 5 bases and J 9 bases, leaving 20 bases between the germline ends. CDR3 residues: CASSVGQGLTVQYF. CDR3 DNA sequence: TGTGCCAGCAGTGTCGGTCAGGGCTTAACTGTGCAGTACTTC.

Worth noting for this clonotype: With only one base between it and a far larger clone, this is likely a read error. The genes are TRBV29-1 and TRBJ2-7; a weak D match, TRBD2 (7 bases). Trimming took off 7 bases at V and 7 bases at J, with 20 bases between the two ends. Germline V gives CDR1 SQVTM, CDR2 ANQGSEA. CDR3 length: 13 residues. The CDR3 loop reads CSGSQAGEGEQYF. CDR3 nucleotides: TGCAGCGGGAGCCAGGCAGGGGAGGGTGAGCAGTACTTC.

Remarks on this clonotype: One junction end disagrees with the germline gene, perhaps due to a read error. The V gene is TRBV18, the J gene TRBJ1-4; D unclear. The CDR3 consists of 17 residues. CDR1 is KGHSH and CDR2 is LQKENI in the germline V gene. In DNA, the CDR3 is TGTGCCAGCTCACCTCGCCGTCCCGAGACAATAAATGAAAATCTGTTTTTT. Encoded protein: CASSPRRPETINENLFF.

This clonotype was observed at least ten times. This chain connects TRBV12-5 to TRBJ2-5; D unresolved. CDR3 length equals 12 residues. V lost 5 bases and J 0 bases, leaving 4 bases between the germline ends. The germline V gene encodes CDR1 LGHNT and CDR2 FRNRAP. The CDR3 DNA follows: TGTGCTAGTGGTGGGGACCAAGAGACCCAGTACTTC. It yields the protein CASGGDQETQYF.

Comments on this clonotype: A far bigger clonotype differs at one base, so this is likely a read error. This rearrangement joins TRBV27 to TRBJ2-1, with 11 bases identical to TRBD2. Trimming at V came to 1 base and at J to 10 bases, leaving 9 bases not matched to a gene. Per the germline V gene, CDR1 is MNHEY and CDR2 is SMNVEV (reference sequence). The CDR3 totals 16 residues. The DNA for the CDR3 is TGTGCCAGCAGTTTATTTGGCCTAGCGGGGGGCTACGAGCAGTTCTTC. Amino acid sequence: CASSLFGLAGGYEQFF.

This sequence joins TRBV5-4 and TRBJ2-3; 7 bases match TRBD2. CDR1 and CDR2 (germline): SGHNT, YYREEE (reference sequence). V shed 2 bases, J shed 3 bases, and the junction held 6 bases outside the gene matches. There are 15 residues in the CDR3. This CDR3 is CASSFGRESTDTQYF. The CDR3 DNA sequence: TGTGCCAGCAGCTTCGGGCGGGAGTCAACAGATACGCAGTATTTT. The complete variable domain, with remaining parts taken from reference TRBV5-4 and TRBJ2-3, reads ETGVTQSPTHLIKTRGQQVTLRCSSQSGHNTVSWYQQALGQGPQFIFQYYREEENGRGNFPPRFSGLQFPNYSSELNVNALELDDSALYLCASSFGRESTDTQYFGPGTRLTVL.

In this sample, this clonotype turned up many times. This chain connects TRBV5-1 to TRBJ2-6, with 10 positions matching TRBD2. CDR1 and CDR2 from the germline V gene are SGHRS and YFSETQ. V shed 4 bases and J 0 bases; nucleotides not matched to a gene: 7. CDR3 length: 18 amino acids. CDR3 region: CASSPSSGGSSGANVLTF. Here the CDR3 DNA reads TGCGCCAGCAGCCCTTCTAGCGGGGGTTCCTCTGGGGCCAACGTCCTGACTTTC.

There are many counts of this clonotype. J is TRBJ1-6 and V is TRBV5-1; 9 nucleotides line up with TRBD1. Trimming took 4 bases from V and 9 from J; bases not matched to a gene: 5. Germline CDR1 SGHRS, CDR2 YFSETQ. The CDR3 spans 14 residues. CDR3 DNA: TGCGCCAGCAGCCTAAGACAGGGGGGTTCACCCCTCCACTTT. It translates to CASSLRQGGSPLHF. Full variable domain (rest looked up from reference TRBV5-1 and TRBJ1-6): KAGVTQTPRYLIKTRGQQVTLSCSPISGHRSVSWYQQTPGQGLQFLFEYFSETQRNKGNFPGRFSGRQFSNSRSEMNVSTLELGDSALYLCASSLRQGGSPLHFGNGTRLTVT.

Turning to this clonotype: A far larger clone is just one base off, so this is likely a read error. The V gene is TRBV5-1, the J gene TRBJ2-7; perhaps TRBD2 as D (6 bases). V was pared by 2 bases and J by 7 bases, with 25 bases between. CDR1 and CDR2 (germline): SGHRS, YFSETQ. The CDR3 is 17 residues long. CDR3 loop: CASSFSPGTERTNEQYF. The CDR3 DNA sequence: TGCGCCAGCAGCTTCTCCCCAGGGACTGAACGGACCAATGAGCAGTACTTC.

This clonotype was recorded many times. CDR3 sequence: CASSLSVGNEQFF. The CDR3 coding sequence is TGTGCCAGCAGCCTCAGTGTCGGCAATGAGCAGTTCTTC. The V call is TRBV9, the J call TRBJ2-1; no clear D. The CDR3 sequence is 13 residues long. Germline V lookup: CDR1 SGDLS, CDR2 YYNGEE. V was clipped by 4 bases and J by 6 bases, with 11 bases between them.

This clonotype was observed many times. This sequence joins TRBV20-1 and TRBJ2-2, with D possibly TRBD2 on 5 matching bases. CDR1 and CDR2 from the germline V gene are DFQATT and SNEGSKA (reference sequence). V was clipped by 0 bases and J by 8 bases, with 10 bases between them. The CDR3 runs 13 residues. This CDR3 is CSARDPLAGELFF. The DNA of the CDR3 is TGCAGTGCTAGAGATCCATTAGCGGGGGAGCTGTTTTTT.

This chain links TRBV9 with TRBJ1-2; D gene unclear. Germline CDR1 and CDR2: SGDLS and YYNGEE. There are 15 residues in the CDR3. V lost 3 bases and J lost 5, with 17 bases in between. CDR3 protein: CASSARAILSYGYTF. In DNA form, the CDR3 reads TGTGCCAGCAGCGCCCGGGCCATCCTCTCTTATGGCTACACCTTC.

This clonotype occurred many times. The chain carries TRBV7-3 and TRBJ2-3; the match to TRBD1 covers 7 bases. This CDR3 is 17 amino acids long. Germline loops: CDR1 SGHTA, CDR2 FQGTGA. The V gene end was trimmed by 1 base and the J gene end by 5 bases; junction bases not matched to a gene: 12. The DNA of the CDR3 is TGTGCCAGCAGCTTAAATGGGCCGGGACAGAGAGGAGATACGCAGTATTTT. It is translated as CASSLNGPGQRGDTQYF.

This clonotype has ten or more counts. The rearrangement uses TRBV27 and TRBJ2-1; maybe TRBD1 (5 bases). Germline V gene sequence: CDR1 MNHEY, CDR2 SMNVEV (reference sequence). Trimming removed 0 bases at V and 9 bases at J, with 15 bases between. The CDR3 length is 15 residues. CDR3: CASSLSIQATTEQFF. The CDR3 nucleotides are TGTGCCAGCAGTTTATCGATACAGGCAACTACTGAGCAGTTCTTC.

There are many counts of this clonotype. CDR3 bases: TGCAGTGCTGACCCGGGGGTGACCGGGGAGCTGTTTTTT. Translating gives CSADPGVTGELFF. The rearrangement links TRBV20-1 to TRBJ2-2; a weak D match, TRBD2 (6 bases). Germline CDR1 reads DFQATT; CDR2 reads SNEGSKA (reference sequence). The CDR3 loop spans 13 amino acids. Trimming left V 5 bases short and J 5 bases short, with 12 bases between.

The chain is built from TRBV28 and TRBJ2-7, with D perhaps matching TRBD1 or TRBD2 (6 bases each). V was shortened by 6 bases and J by 4 bases, with 13 bases between the two germline ends. Germline V gene data show CDR1 as MDHEN and CDR2 as SYDVKM. The CDR3 is 13 residues long. CDR3: CASRQGLAYEQYF. The CDR3 coding sequence is TGTGCCAGCAGACAGGGACTGGCGTACGAGCAGTACTTC.

At least ten counts were recorded for this clonotype. The chain is built from TRBV3-1 and TRBJ2-7; D is perhaps TRBD1 (6 bases). From germline, CDR1 is LGHDT and CDR2 YNNKEL (reference sequence). This CDR3 region has 17 residues. Trimming stripped 0 bases from V and 5 bases from J, with 20 bases between. The CDR3 reads CASSQDLQGNGWDEQYF. Written as DNA, the CDR3 is TGTGCCAGCAGCCAAGATTTACAGGGAAATGGCTGGGACGAGCAGTACTTC.

This clonotype was counted at least ten times. The chain links TRBV28 to TRBJ1-4, with D maybe TRBD1 (5 bases). The CDR3 is 16 amino acids. V was cut by 7 bases and J by 7 bases, with 22 bases left in between. Germline V gene data show CDR1 as MDHEN and CDR2 as SYDVKM. Written as DNA, the CDR3 is TGTGCCAGCACCCCCTCGGTGGGGGGGGTAGTTGAAAAACTGTTTTTT. Amino acids: CASTPSVGGVVEKLFF.

This clonotype was seen many times. The rearrangement uses TRBV10-3 and TRBJ1-1; TRBD1 aligns across 8 bases. In germline, CDR1 is ENHRY, CDR2 SYGVKD. This CDR3 contains 15 residues. V lost 1 base to trimming and J lost 1 base; unmatched junction nucleotides: 2. The CDR3 region is CAISEWTGTNTEAFF. In DNA form, the CDR3 reads TGTGCCATCAGTGAGTGGACAGGGACGAACACTGAAGCTTTCTTT.

A remark on this clonotype: The likely explanation is a read error, given a far larger clone one base away. The gene calls are TRBV6-5 and TRBJ2-1; D call uncertain. The CDR3 loop spans 11 amino acids. V was trimmed by 8 bases and J by 10 bases, leaving 12 bases between them. Per germline, CDR1 MNHEY and CDR2 SVGAGI. The CDR3 sequence is CASGSRVEQFF. CDR3 DNA sequence: TGTGCCAGCGGTAGTAGGGTCGAGCAGTTCTTC.

As for this clonotype: This sequence is one base from a far larger clone and is likely a read error. This rearrangement joins TRBV24-1 to TRBJ2-4; D not resolved. The CDR3 extends over 13 amino acids. CDR1 and CDR2 (germline): KGHDR, SFDVKD. V shed 3 bases and J shed 13 bases, with 15 bases lying between them. CDR3 region: CATSDEPYNEQYF. The CDR3 DNA sequence: TGTGCCACCAGTGATGAGCCCTACAATGAGCAGTACTTC.

This clonotype was found many times. The chain is built from TRBV7-6 and TRBJ2-5; a possible D gene is TRBD1 (6 bases). CDR3 length: 14 amino acids. Between the trimmed V and J ends, which lost 5 bases and 6 bases, there was a span of 16 bases. Germline CDR1 SGHVS, CDR2 FNYEAQ. Here the CDR3 reads CASSPPRGSQTQYF. The CDR3 DNA reads TGTGCCAGCAGCCCCCCCAGGGGTAGTCAGACCCAGTACTTC.

The J gene is TRBJ1-1, the V gene TRBV15, with a tentative D call TRBD1 (6 bases). In germline, CDR1 is LNHNV, CDR2 YYDKDF (reference sequence). V was clipped by 4 bases and J by 1 base, with 13 bases between them. The CDR3 consists of 15 residues. CDR3 nucleotide sequence: TGTGCCACCAGCAAGACTAGAGGGGGGAACACTGAAGCTTTCTTT. Encoded protein: CATSKTRGGNTEAFF. The full variable domain, rest sourced from reference TRBV15 and TRBJ1-1, is DAMVIQNPRYQVTQFGKPVTLSCSQTLNHNVMYWYQQKSSQAPKLLFHYYDKDFNNEADTPDNFQSRRPNTSFCFLDIRSPGLGDTAMYLCATSKTRGGNTEAFFGQGTRLTVV.

In this sample, this clonotype turned up many times. The CDR3 protein is CASSPMSGYNQPQHF. The CDR3 nucleotides are TGTGCCAGCAGCCCCATGTCGGGGTACAATCAGCCCCAGCATTTT. The J gene is TRBJ1-5, the V gene TRBV7-8; no reliable D call. The CDR3 extends over 15 amino acids. V shed 5 bases and J shed 3 bases, with 14 bases lying between them. Per the germline V gene, CDR1 is SGHVS and CDR2 is FQNEAQ.

This clonotype came up many times. J is TRBJ2-7 and V is TRBV12-5; 7 nucleotides agree with TRBD1. There are 14 residues in the CDR3. The ends lost 6 bases at V and 4 bases at J; junction bases unmatched: 9. Germline V gene sequence: CDR1 LGHNT, CDR2 FRNRAP. CDR3 DNA: TGTGCTAGTGGCGAGACAGGGATGTTGTACGAGCAGTACTTC. Amino acid sequence: CASGETGMLYEQYF.